This T cell receptor beta chain was sequenced in a study of blood T cell repertoires in COVID-19. Across the study: Material from acute and convalescent COVID-19 was sourced from the United States, Italy and Spain.

CDR1 LGHNT and CDR2 FRNRAP come from the germline V gene. CDR3 length: 19 amino acids. Trimming at V came to 7 bases and at J to 4 bases, leaving 21 bases not matched to a gene. This clone was detected a few times. In the authors' workflow: Amplification with reference gene primers provided the estimates of nucleated cell counts. Repertoires were generated with immunoSEQ multiplex PCR, while TCRdb's copy carries only in-frame clones and drops some. Clonal size and the V and J genes are those of that table, whereas D and trimming came from the DNA. The sample holds under 170,000 clones; roughly 90% are singletons and the top ten take about 4.2%.

The J gene is TRBJ2-2, the V gene TRBV12-5; 7 bases match TRBD1. This TCR derives from a woman in her fifties or sixties with active or convalescent COVID-19. Source material: peripheral blood. CDR3 sequence reads: CASVYRDSWEIAGTGELFF. The DNA of the CDR3 is TGTGCTAGTGTTTACCGGGACAGCTGGGAGATAGCCGGCACCGGGGAGCTGTTTTTT.